This T cell receptor (beta chain) stems from a study of T cells after yellow fever vaccination (dated by TCRdb to between 2019 and 2020). Study-level background: Libraries from fractions with low cell numbers were prepared with the SMART-Seq v4 Ultra Low Input RNA kit. To follow T-cell clones before and after primary and booster YFV17D yellow fever vaccination, bulk TCR alpha and beta repertoires were sequenced over time. Bulk PBMC replicates and cell subsets were isolated from blood drawn at multiple timepoints before and after both primary and secondary immunization. Two healthy male donors, one aged 18 to 30 and one aged 30 to 40 years, made up the cohort.

The study at large found these results: Most clones expanded after primary vaccination (approximately 96% of CD4 and roughly 91% of CD8) were re-detected after the booster, suggesting that broad memory maintenance occurred. A small share of clonotypes occurred in both CD4 and CD8 compartments, likely arising from convergent recombination. Compared with the primary T-cell response, the secondary T-cell response was weaker but faster, peaking on day 5 rather than day 15. Because only a couple of donors were included in the study, the extent to which the findings can be generalized is limited. Computational filtering was needed because FACS-sorted repertoires could contain abundant contaminating clonotypes from the bulk population.

In its sample, this clonotype was seen a few times. What antigen it recognizes has not been identified. Base qualities were left out, and no much larger clone turns up one base away. The CDR3 spans 15 residues, from the cysteine through the phenylalanine. The kept DNA is CDR3 alone, 45 bases in frame from the first base. Trimming accounts for 6 bases at V and 3 bases at J, while the number of junction bases matched to no gene is 3. What the treatment or condition label conveys for this sample: live attenuated yellow fever vaccine strain. PBMCs were isolated from peripheral blood using a standard Ficoll-Paque protocol. Dynabeads CD4 and CD8 positive selection kits were used to isolate the CD4 and CD8 T-cell fractions. TriZol was used to extract RNA from bulk PBMCs, from CD4 and CD8 fractions, and from dextramer-positive and dextramer-negative fractions. Synthesis of TCR cDNA relied on 5'RACE template switching, a step that introduced a universal primer site along with unique molecular identifiers. Priming of cDNA synthesis was performed from both the TCR alpha and TCR beta constant segments. Two PCR steps were used to amplify libraries, with sample barcodes and sequencing adapters being added in the second step. Sequencing of libraries was done on Illumina HiSeq 2500 (2x100 bp) or NovaSeq (2x150 bp). The authors processed their data as follows. MIGEC handled demultiplexing of reads and collapsing into UMI consensus sequences, while MiXCR performed V(D)J alignment. Vaccine-responding clonotypes were defined with edgeR using replicate PBMC samples, requiring FDR below 0.01 and a log2 fold change above 5 up to day 15. Bulk clonotypes were assigned CD4 or CD8 identity according to which sequenced CD4 or CD8 repertoire held them at higher abundance. The public sequencing data were trimmed at Q25 with fastp and processed into clonotypes with MiXCR by TCRdb, which kept only in-frame beta chains. Each CDR3 protein gets just one entry, which takes the most common genes and DNA from the rows behind it. TCRdb, rather than the study authors, made the V and J calls. The sample table contains around 250,000 distinct CDR3 sequences; only one count was recorded for 6.9% of them. 0.85% of the sample is taken by the ten largest.

The chain couples TRBV12-3 or TRBV12-4 to TRBJ2-2; TRBD1 fits 11 bases in the junction. This receptor was identified in a man aged 25-45 years who received the YFV17D yellow fever vaccine. Sequences were derived from CD4+ T cells sorted from PBMCs, sampled 15 days after the yellow fever booster vaccination. The CDR3 loop reads CASRQGQGDTGELFF. The base sequence is TGTGCCAGCAGACAGGGACAGGGGGACACCGGGGAGCTGTTTTTT.